The 12 T cell receptor beta chains below all came from one sample that was sequenced in a study of blood T cells in healthy people across ages. The authors ran a second PCR of about 6 to 11 cycles using a sample-barcoded 5' primer and a J-beta primer mix. TCRdb re-analysed the 5' RACE reads in MiXCR, keeping a single row per CDR3 protein. The data hold 650,000 to 800,000 distinct CDR3 sequences, with under 45% observed a single time. Sequenced sample: blood. The receptors derive from a man in his sixties in good health.

In its sample, this clonotype was seen a few times. This chain links TRBV7-2 with TRBJ2-3; 10 nucleotides line up with TRBD2. Per germline, CDR1 SGHTA and CDR2 FQGNSA. V trimming: 3 bases; J trimming: 4 bases; junction bases outside the gene matches: 7. The CDR3 consists of 16 residues. The CDR3 sequence is CASSFHPSGRSDTQYF. CDR3 nucleotide sequence: TGTGCCAGCAGCTTCCATCCTAGCGGGAGATCAGATACGCAGTATTTT.

The chain combines TRBV7-2 with TRBJ2-7; tentatively, D is TRBD1 (6 bases). Germline-derived CDR1 and CDR2 are SGHTA and FQGNSA. V lost 5 bases and J 4 bases, leaving 15 bases between the germline ends. The CDR3 covers 14 residues. CDR3 sequence reads: CASSPLQGPYEQYF. The CDR3 coding sequence is TGTGCCAGCAGCCCCTTACAGGGACCATACGAGCAGTACTTC.

A few counts support this clonotype. The chain carries TRBV12-3 or TRBV12-4 and TRBJ1-2; maybe TRBD1 (6 bases). This CDR3 contains 14 residues. With 5 bases removed from V and 7 bases from J, the gap between germline ends came to 17 bases. The CDR3 sequence is CASSTQTGFRGYTF. In DNA form, the CDR3 reads TGTGCCAGCAGTACCCAAACAGGGTTTCGTGGCTACACCTTC.

V gene TRBV7-9 combines with J gene TRBJ2-3, with a tentative D call TRBD2 (6 bases). Germline values: CDR1 SEHNR, CDR2 FQNEAQ (reference sequence). The germline V and J ends were trimmed by 5 bases and 2 bases, with 14 bases remaining between them. The CDR3 contains 15 residues. DNA for the CDR3: TGTGCCAGCAGCAAACGGGGGATCCCCACAGATACGCAGTATTTT. Protein product: CASSKRGIPTDTQYF.

The rearrangement uses TRBV29-1 and TRBJ1-2, with TRBD1 identical over 8 bases. With 3 bases clipped from V and 2 bases from J, the junction kept 5 bases outside the gene matches. Germline values: CDR1 SQVTM, CDR2 ANQGSEA. This CDR3 is 14 amino acids long. In DNA, the CDR3 is TGCAGCGTTGACGGGACAGGAGACAACTATGGCTACACCTTC. Protein product: CSVDGTGDNYGYTF.

The chain employs TRBV11-1 and TRBJ2-5; 10 nucleotides line up with TRBD2. J gave up 5 bases and V 0 bases, and 9 bases lay outside the gene matches. Germline CDR1 reads SGHAT; CDR2 reads FQDESV (reference sequence). The length of the CDR3 is 17 residues. The CDR3 loop reads CASSLAASGGFAETQYF. The CDR3 coding sequence is TGTGCCAGCAGCTTAGCGGCTAGCGGGGGATTCGCGGAGACCCAGTACTTC. Full variable domain (rest looked up from reference TRBV11-1 and TRBJ2-5): EAEVAQSPRYKITEKSQAVAFWCDPISGHATLYWYRQILGQGPELLVQFQDESVVDDSQLPKDRFSAERLKGVDSTLKIQPAELGDSAMYLCASSLAASGGFAETQYFGPGTRLLVL.

The chain links TRBV20-1 to TRBJ2-7; 9 bases align to TRBD1. V lost 6 bases to trimming and J lost 0 bases; unmatched junction nucleotides: 3. Per the germline V gene, CDR1 is DFQATT and CDR2 is SNEGSKA (reference sequence). The CDR3 is 13 residues long. CDR3 sequence (DNA): TGCAGTGCCCAGACAGGGGGCTCCTACGAGCAGTACTTC. Residues: CSAQTGGSYEQYF.

V usage is TRBV2 and J usage is TRBJ1-6; 7 bases are shared with TRBD1. The CDR3 runs to 16 residues. Trimming at V came to 3 bases and at J to 10 bases, leaving 12 bases not matched to a gene. CDR1 is SNHLY and CDR2 is FYNNEI in the germline V gene. The CDR3: CASSDPGQPGESPLHF. CDR3 in DNA: TGTGCCAGCAGTGACCCGGGACAGCCAGGCGAATCACCCCTCCACTTT.

The V call is TRBV6-1, the J call TRBJ2-7; 7 bases agree with TRBD1. With 4 bases clipped from V and 5 bases from J, the junction kept 5 bases outside the gene matches. Germline CDR1 and CDR2: MNHNS and SASEGT. The CDR3 extends over 13 amino acids. The CDR3 sequence is CASSVGQRNEQYF. For the CDR3, the DNA is TGTGCCAGCAGTGTGGGACAGCGGAACGAGCAGTACTTC.

At least ten counts were recorded for this clonotype. The chain carries TRBV2 and TRBJ2-1, with 7 bases aligning to TRBD2. J was trimmed by 6 bases and V by 2 bases; bases with no gene match: 10. The germline CDR1 and CDR2 sequences are SNHLY and FYNNEI. This CDR3 is 16 amino acids long. CDR3 nucleotides: TGTGCCAGCAGTGAAATAGGGATTAGCGGGTTCAATGAGCAGTTCTTC. Its protein is CASSEIGISGFNEQFF.

The rearrangement links TRBV7-2 to TRBJ2-1; 8 nucleotides agree with TRBD2. V shed 3 bases, J shed 6 bases, and the junction held 7 bases outside the gene matches. CDR3 length: 15 amino acids. Germline CDR1 reads SGHTA; CDR2 reads FQGNSA. The CDR3 loop reads CASSFTGTRGNEQFF. CDR3 DNA: TGTGCCAGCAGCTTTACCGGGACTAGGGGCAATGAGCAGTTCTTC.

This clonotype showed up many times. The J gene is TRBJ2-2, the V gene TRBV9, with 9 bases matching TRBD1. Trimming at V came to 3 bases and at J to 9 bases, leaving 15 bases not matched to a gene. The CDR3 has 17 amino acids. Per germline, CDR1 SGDLS and CDR2 YYNGEE. In DNA, the CDR3 is TGTGCCAGCAGCGGTACAGGACAGGGGAGAACACCTAGGGAGCTGTTTTTT. Protein: CASSGTGQGRTPRELFF.